Shown below are 26 T cell receptor beta chains from a single sample sequenced in a study of Ad26.COV2.S vaccination and SARS-CoV-2 variants (dated by TCRdb to the early 2020s). The library was generated by the immunoSEQ multiplex PCR assay. Imported from immuneACCESS, the table was reduced by TCRdb to in-frame sequences with V and J called. These copies leave out some clones; in studies compared against another copy, an unresolved V gene accounts for under half, and the cause of the remainder is not known. This sample lists a few hundred thousand clones; about 83% were detected once. Approximately 3% of the sample goes to the ten largest clones. Explained via the paper, the treatment or condition label denotes: roughly 19 received Ad26.COV2.S at low or high dose, single or two shots; 5 received placebo; per-sample allocation not given. Repertoires of vaccine and placebo recipients were sequenced from samples taken on day 63 after the first injection.

Sequenced here: peripheral blood, sampled in a trial of Ad26.COV2.S vaccine versus placebo. The receptors were sampled from a person aged 18-60 years who received the Ad26.COV2.S COVID-19 vaccine or a placebo.

This sequence joins TRBV7-2 and TRBJ2-3; D is uncertain. In germline, CDR1 is SGHTA, CDR2 FQGNSA. The CDR3 is made up of 11 amino acids. Trimming stripped 5 bases from V and 11 bases from J, with 11 bases between. This CDR3 reads CASSPQVGQYF. The CDR3 nucleotides are TGTGCCAGCAGCCCCCAGGTGGGGCAGTATTTT.

This rearrangement joins TRBV15 to TRBJ2-7; 9 positions agree with TRBD1. V was clipped by 0 bases and J by 5 bases; unmatched bases: 11. The CDR3 sequence is 17 residues long. CDR1 LNHNV and CDR2 YYDKDF come from the germline V gene (reference sequence). The CDR3 coding sequence is TGTGCCACCAGCAGAGATCGTCCCGGGACAGGGATCCACGAGCAGTACTTC. As protein: CATSRDRPGTGIHEQYF.

The chain employs TRBV5-4 and TRBJ1-3, with TRBD1 as a possible D gene (6 bases). This CDR3 region has 16 residues. V was pared by 3 bases and J by 0 bases, with 13 bases between. Germline lookup yields CDR1 SGHNT and CDR2 YYREEE (reference sequence). The CDR3: CASSSADSHSGNTIYF. DNA of the CDR3: TGTGCCAGCAGCTCTGCGGACAGCCACTCTGGAAACACCATATATTTT.

The V gene is TRBV2, the J gene TRBJ1-6; D unresolved. With 3 bases removed from V and 10 bases from J, the gap between germline ends came to 10 bases. The CDR3 runs to 13 residues. Germline CDR1 and CDR2: SNHLY and FYNNEI. In DNA form, the CDR3 reads TGTGCCAGCAGTGACATGGGAAGGTCACCCCTCCACTTT. Amino acid sequence: CASSDMGRSPLHF. The variable domain in full, completed from reference TRBV2 and TRBJ1-6, reads EPEVTQTPSHQVTQMGQEVILRCVPISNHLYFYWYRQILGQKVEFLVSFYNNEISEKSEIFDDQFSVERPDGSNFTLKIRSTKLEDSAMYFCASSDMGRSPLHFGNGTRLTVT.

The rearrangement joins TRBV27 to TRBJ2-7, with TRBD2 matching 8 bases. V trimming: 9 bases; J trimming: 4 bases; junction bases outside the gene matches: 14. Per germline, CDR1 MNHEY and CDR2 SMNVEV (reference sequence). There are 15 residues in the CDR3. The CDR3 DNA reads TGTGCCAGGGCGGGGGGCCTAGCGGCTAAGTACGAGCAGTACGTC. Its protein is CARAGGLAAKYEQYV.

The rearrangement links TRBV30 to TRBJ1-1; D gene uncertain. Germline CDR1 and CDR2: GTSNPN and SVGIG (reference sequence). The CDR3 is 11 amino acids. V lost 2 bases to trimming and J lost 8 bases, with 9 bases between them. CDR3 residues: CAWSPIREAFF. CDR3 bases: TGTGCCTGGAGTCCAATAAGGGAAGCTTTCTTT.

The chain carries TRBV15 and TRBJ2-5, with D uncertain. V was pared by 0 bases and J by 2 bases, with 19 bases between. The CDR3 runs to 18 residues. Germline CDR1 reads LNHNV; CDR2 reads YYDKDF (reference sequence). CDR3 nucleotides: TGTGCCACCAGCAGAGAGTGGGGTCTCGGACGCGAGCAAGAGACCCAGTACTTC. This translates into CATSREWGLGREQETQYF.

The V and J genes are TRBV19 and TRBJ1-2, with D perhaps TRBD1 (5 bases). The CDR3 loop spans 13 amino acids. Germline CDR1 LNHDA, CDR2 SQIVND (reference sequence). Trimming cost V 2 bases and J 3 bases, with 7 bases left between them. The CDR3 spells CASSIKQDYGYTF. CDR3 DNA: TGTGCCAGTAGTATAAAACAGGACTATGGCTACACCTTC.

This chain uses TRBV30 with TRBJ2-3; D perhaps matches TRBD2 (6 bases). The germline V gene has CDR1 GTSNPN and CDR2 SVGIG (reference sequence). This CDR3 is built from 15 residues. The V and J ends lost 5 bases and 3 bases respectively, with 18 bases between them. CDR3 region: CAWGLGVAETDTQYF. For the CDR3, the DNA is TGTGCCTGGGGGCTCGGGGTAGCGGAAACAGATACGCAGTATTTT.

The chain employs TRBV6-2 or TRBV6-3 and TRBJ2-5; D unclear. The V end lost 2 bases, the J end lost 1 base, and 11 bases lay between the germline ends. The CDR3 runs to 15 residues. Germline CDR1 reads MNHEY; CDR2 reads SVGEGT. The CDR3 loop is CASSYRPGLQETQYF. The CDR3 coding sequence is TGTGCCAGCAGTTACAGGCCCGGGCTCCAAGAGACCCAGTACTTC.

The CDR3 sequence is CSVTGDTGELFF. CDR3 in DNA: TGCAGCGTTACAGGGGACACCGGGGAGCTGTTTTTT. The chain joins TRBV29-1 to TRBJ2-2; TRBD1 matches at 7 bases. Germline V gene data show CDR1 as SQVTM and CDR2 as ANQGSEA. V was pared by 5 bases and J by 3 bases, with 0 bases of the junction left unmatched. There are 12 residues in the CDR3.

V and J are TRBV19 and TRBJ1-5, with 7 bases identical to TRBD1. J lost 6 bases, V lost 4 bases, and 9 bases had no gene match. The CDR3 is 15 residues long. CDR1 is LNHDA and CDR2 is SQIVND in the germline V gene (reference sequence). The CDR3 is CASSTSRTGLQPQHF. The CDR3 DNA reads TGTGCCAGTAGTACCTCGAGGACAGGTCTTCAGCCCCAGCATTTT.

The chain uses TRBV27 and TRBJ1-2; D remains unclear. The V gene's germline CDR1 is MNHEY and CDR2 SMNVEV (reference sequence). V was clipped by 10 bases and J by 7 bases, with 22 bases between them. CDR3 length: 14 residues. CDR3: CATGYSHLNGGYTF. CDR3 DNA sequence: TGTGCCACAGGATACAGTCATCTAAACGGTGGCTACACCTTC.

The gene calls are TRBV9 and TRBJ2-3; TRBD2 matches 7 bases. Germline lookup yields CDR1 SGDLS and CDR2 YYNGEE. V lost 7 bases and J lost 4; bases outside the gene matches: 0. The CDR3 has 11 residues. CDR3 residues: CASGRADTQYF. CDR3 sequence (DNA): TGTGCCAGCGGGAGGGCAGATACGCAGTATTTT.

The V and J genes are TRBV4-3 and TRBJ2-6; 9 bases line up with TRBD1. Losses at the gene ends were 3 bases for V and 5 bases for J; bases not matched to a gene: 2. This CDR3 has 15 amino acids. Germline V gene sequence: CDR1 LGHNA, CDR2 YSLEER. The CDR3, as DNA: TGCGCCAGCAGCCAGGGGACAGGGTGGGCCAACGTCCTGACTTTC. Amino acids: CASSQGTGWANVLTF.

This clone was recorded only once. The rearrangement links TRBV11-2 to TRBJ1-6; D is uncertain. The germline CDR1 and CDR2 sequences are SGHAT and FQNNGV. V lost 3 bases and J 11 bases, leaving 14 bases between the germline ends. There are 14 residues in the CDR3. CDR3 sequence (DNA): TGTGCCAGCAGCTTGACCTCGACCGCGGCACCCCTCCACTTT. This sequence encodes CASSLTSTAAPLHF.

The chain joins TRBV7-6 to TRBJ2-2; D is undetermined. The CDR3 totals 20 residues. The germline V and J ends were trimmed by 0 bases and 3 bases, with 23 bases remaining between them. The germline V gene has CDR1 SGHVS and CDR2 FNYEAQ. CDR3 amino acids: CASSLAQSLASGLDTGELFF. The DNA for the CDR3 is TGTGCCAGCAGCTTAGCGCAGAGTCTGGCTTCAGGTTTAGACACCGGGGAGCTGTTTTTT.

The V and J genes are TRBV5-3 and TRBJ2-2; 14 bases are shared with TRBD2. TRBV5-3 is an open reading frame, and its role is uncertain. The length of the CDR3 is 19 residues. With 2 bases clipped from V and 1 base from J, the junction kept 7 bases outside the gene matches. This chain's CDR3 is CARSLAGLAGEGNTGELFF. Written as DNA, the CDR3 is TGTGCCAGAAGCTTAGCGGGACTAGCGGGAGAAGGGAACACCGGGGAGCTGTTTTTT.

This clone came up a few times. The J gene is TRBJ2-7, the V gene TRBV6-2 or TRBV6-3; 15 bases match TRBD2. The ends lost 5 bases at V and 4 bases at J; junction bases unmatched: 9. The germline V gene encodes CDR1 MNHEY and CDR2 SVGEGT. The CDR3 is made up of 17 amino acids. The DNA for the CDR3 is TGTGCCAGCAGTCCGGGACTAGCGGGGGGACTGACATACGAGCAGTACTTC. Amino acids: CASSPGLAGGLTYEQYF.

J is TRBJ2-7 and V is TRBV6-2 or TRBV6-3; TRBD1 matches at 12 bases. V was clipped by 3 bases and J by 0 bases; unmatched bases: 12. CDR1 is MNHEY and CDR2 is SVGEGT in the germline V gene. The CDR3 consists of 19 residues. CDR3 sequence: CASSYGSGTGGLSSYEQYV. The CDR3 nucleotides are TGTGCCAGCAGTTATGGTAGCGGGACAGGGGGCCTAAGCTCCTACGAGCAGTACGTC.

To note about this clone: One end of the junction does not line up with germline, which may come from a read error. The genes are TRBV6-1 and TRBJ1-1; possible D gene TRBD1, 5 bases. Germline V gene data show CDR1 as MNHNS and CDR2 as SASEGT. CDR3 length: 12 amino acids. CDR3 residues: CASTERGAEAFF. As DNA, the CDR3 is TGTGCCAGCACTGAACGAGGGGCTGAAGCTTTCTTT.

The chain joins TRBV7-9 to TRBJ2-1; no reliable D call. Germline CDR1 reads SEHNR; CDR2 reads FQNEAQ (reference sequence). Trimming left V 3 bases short and J 1 base short, with 7 bases between. The CDR3 contains 14 residues. The CDR3 spells CASSFIRSYNEQFF. CDR3 DNA: TGTGCCAGCAGCTTTATTAGGTCCTACAATGAGCAGTTCTTC.

The chain uses TRBV10-1 and TRBJ1-1; 11 bases are shared with TRBD1. V was clipped by 10 bases and J by 9 bases; unmatched bases: 7. This CDR3 comprises 12 residues. CDR1 WNHNN and CDR2 SYGVQD come from the germline V gene (reference sequence). CDR3 amino acids: CAKGTGGRKAFF. CDR3 sequence (DNA): TGCGCCAAGGGGACAGGGGGAAGAAAAGCTTTCTTT.

The V call is TRBV4-2, the J call TRBJ1-1; 9 nucleotides match TRBD1. CDR3 length: 15 amino acids. The trim removed 6 bases at V and 2 bases at J, leaving 7 bases unmatched. CDR1 and CDR2 (germline): LGHNA, YNFKEQ. The CDR3 region is CASSNRDRDNTEAFF. In nucleotides, the CDR3 is TGTGCCAGCAGTAACCGGGACAGGGACAACACTGAAGCTTTCTTT.

The chain links TRBV4-3 to TRBJ1-3; D not resolved. V was shortened by 0 bases and J by 2 bases, with 11 bases between the two germline ends. Germline CDR1 reads LGHNA; CDR2 reads YSLEER. The CDR3 runs to 16 residues. The DNA for the CDR3 is TGCGCCAGCAGCCAAGATCTACGGCAGACTGGAAACACCATATATTTT. It codes for CASSQDLRQTGNTIYF.

The chain joins TRBV7-3 to TRBJ2-1, with 7 bases fitting TRBD2. Germline V CDR1 and CDR2: SGHTA, FQGTGA. J gave up 6 bases and V 4 bases, and 12 bases lay outside the gene matches. The CDR3 runs to 16 residues. CDR3 sequence (DNA): TGTGCCAGCAGCTATCGAAGCGGGATTACGTCCAATGAGCAGTTCTTC. Protein product: CASSYRSGITSNEQFF.